Reported below is one TCR beta chain. This sample is drawn from a study of CD8+ T cells in alopecia areata. V lost 6 bases and J lost 5, with 19 bases in between. Germline CDR1 and CDR2: MNHEY and SMNVEV (reference sequence). The CDR3 is 15 amino acids. Reverse transcribed after extraction, RNA yielded cDNA as the sequencing template. TCRdb keeps only in-frame clones here, not all; method: immunoSEQ multiplex PCR. The sample carries approximately 150,000 clones, roughly 70% recorded once. The sample here was CD8+ T cells sorted from blood, taken at week 0. J is TRBJ1-1 and V is TRBV27; D remains ambiguous. This sequence originates from a human donor with alopecia areata. DNA for the CDR3: TGTGCCAGCAGGATTACTTTCGGGATCGGAACTGAAGCTTTCTTT. Its translation: CASRITFGIGTEAFF.